This entry describes one TCR beta chain. It lacks a known antigen. No per-base quality is available; no much larger clone lies one base away. This sample is part of a study of beta chain features in type 1 diabetes listed by TCRdb under 2018. About the full investigation: No differences in mean age, gender distribution, total cell number or subset yield were found between patients and healthy donors. A total of 90 million to 120 million sorted cells were examined across all samples, and a strong correlation was observed between cell number per subset and RNA yield. The study compared TCRB repertoires of sorted circulating CD4+ T cell subsets between recently diagnosed type 1 diabetes patients and matched healthy donors. Whereas all 30 or so donors provided naive and central memory subsets, regulatory and stem cell-like memory subsets were isolated from just 8 patients and roughly 8 healthy donors.

The entire amount of isolated RNA was reverse transcribed using the High Capacity cDNA Reverse Transcription Kit, so the sequenced TCRB transcripts were expressed ones. Survey-depth immunoSEQ sequencing was performed on stem cell-like memory T cell samples, with an average of about 1.01 million total reads per sample. Sorted cells were lysed in RLT buffer, and RNA was extracted using DNase-treated RNeasy Micro or Mini kits according to cell number. Each cell subset was processed separately to prevent cross-contamination, with patient and healthy donor samples processed together. The immunoSEQ multiplex PCR was used to amplify TCRB sequences from cDNA, yielding 87-bp fragments that span the CDR3 region. Amplicons were sequenced on the Illumina HiSeq platform. As for how the authors treated the data: Synthetic template baselines were used to correct PCR bias computationally, reads within Hamming distance 2 were collapsed, and singletons that could not be merged were discarded. Reads were aligned against IMGT to assign V, D and J genes, CDR3 length and insertions or deletions at six rearrangement sites. Within each subset, clonotype counts were normalized to sorted cell number, after which true diversity and Gini coefficients were computed with the tcR R package. The overlap coefficient, calculated on TCRB nucleotide sequences, was used to measure repertoire sharing. Held by TCRdb, this immuneACCESS table contains in-frame sequences only and omits some clones. Under half of the omission traces to an unresolved V gene where checked; the cause of the rest is unknown. V and J calls and clone size follow that table, whereas D and trimming were derived from the DNA. Here the sample has tens of thousands of clones; 30% to 40% occur a single time. About 0.42% of the sample belongs to the ten largest clones.

The research as a whole found: Because cDNA was sequenced instead of genomic DNA, highly expressing activated cells could be over-represented, though the groups showed no difference in activation or CD3 levels. Naive, central memory and regulatory TCRB repertoires appeared to be more alike among patients than among healthy donors. Only small numbers of individuals were included in the HLA sub-analyses, which left unresolved whether HLA type had any influence on TCRB rearrangement. Type 1 diabetes patients showed a moderate but significant shortening of TCRB CDR3 length in all four CD4+ subsets. Patients with type 1 diabetes made fewer insertions and deleted more nucleotides at VDJ recombination sites, implying thymic rearrangement abnormalities. Shorter templates might have been favored by PCR, but patient and control samples were amplified and corrected together, so both groups would have been affected equally by any skew.

The CDR3, from cysteine to phenylalanine, totals 13 residues. Left in the record is the CDR3 DNA by itself, 39 bases read in frame from the first base. V gives up 1 base and J gives up 6 bases, and the segment between their germline ends measures 8 bases. Sequences SGHDT (CDR1) and YYEEEE (CDR2) are obtained from the germline V gene. Each donor gave one peripheral blood draw, averaging around 120 mL, which was collected into heparinised tubes. Using a panel that included CD45RO, CCR7, CD25, CD127, CD95 and CD27, naive, central memory, regulatory and stem cell-like memory CD4+ T cells were sorted on a BD FACSAria II. Every sorted population had a purity above 95%. PBMCs were isolated immediately by Lymphoprep density gradient centrifugation and stained directly without culture. To minimize batch effects, samples were stained and sorted in pairs, one healthy donor with one patient per experiment.

Sequenced material: stem cell memory CD4+ T cells from blood. According to the study, the label for this sample's cell subset or site signals: stem cell-like memory CD4+ T cells. The sequence came from a young woman in good health. Here the chain combines TRBV5-6 and TRBJ1-5; a weak D assignment points to TRBD1 (6 bases agree). For the CDR3, the sequence is CASSLTGSQPQHF. The nucleotide sequence reads as follows: TGTGCCAGCAGCTTGACAGGGAGTCAGCCCCAGCATTTT.